This TCR beta chain was identified in a study of blood T cell repertoires in COVID-19. The wider study: From the United States, Italy and Spain came samples of acute and convalescent COVID-19.

V shed 3 bases, J shed 2 bases, and the junction held 10 bases outside the gene matches. CDR3 length: 17 amino acids. Germline values: CDR1 KGHSH, CDR2 LQKENI. The repertoire was sequenced with immunoSEQ multiplex PCR; TCRdb's copy has only in-frame clones and lacks some. This sample has 90,000 to 130,000 clones; about four fifths occur once, and the top ten carry under 5%. The sequenced material came from peripheral blood. The sequence was obtained from a woman aged 70 to 79 with acute or convalescent COVID-19. V and J are TRBV18 and TRBJ2-5, with 9 bases matching TRBD2. CDR3 in amino acids: CASSPTLLAGNQETQYF. DNA of the CDR3: TGTGCCAGCTCACCGACTTTACTAGCGGGCAATCAAGAGACCCAGTACTTC.